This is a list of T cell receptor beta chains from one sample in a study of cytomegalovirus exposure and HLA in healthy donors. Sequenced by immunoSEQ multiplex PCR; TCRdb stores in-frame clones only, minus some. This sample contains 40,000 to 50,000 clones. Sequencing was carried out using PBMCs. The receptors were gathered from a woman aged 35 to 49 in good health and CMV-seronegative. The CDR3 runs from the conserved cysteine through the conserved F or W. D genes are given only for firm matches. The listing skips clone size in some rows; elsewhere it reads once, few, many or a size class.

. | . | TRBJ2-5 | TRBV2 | TGTGCCAGCAGTGAAGCCCCCGGAGGGACCCAGTACTTC | CASSEAPGGTQYF
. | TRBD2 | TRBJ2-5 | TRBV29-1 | TGCAGCGTTCGCCTAGCGGGGGGAGGTGAGACCCAGTACTTC | CSVRLAGGGETQYF
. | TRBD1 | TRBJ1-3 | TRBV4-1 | TGCGCCAGCAGCCACGAACCGGGACAGGGTGGGAGGGCTGGAAACACCATATATTTT | CASSHEPGQGGRAGNTIYF
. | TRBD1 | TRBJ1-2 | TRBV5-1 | TGCGCCAGCAGCTACCCACCAGGGGGCTTGGATGGCTACACCTTC | CASSYPPGGLDGYTF
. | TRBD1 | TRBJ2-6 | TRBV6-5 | TGTGCCAGCAGTAACAGGGGGCGCGAGGCCAACGTCCTGACTTTC | CASSNRGREANVLTF
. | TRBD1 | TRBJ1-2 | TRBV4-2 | TGTGCCAGCAGTCGTTCTCAGGACAGGTGGGTTGGCTACACCTTC | CASSRSQDRWVGYTF
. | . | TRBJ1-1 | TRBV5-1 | TGCGCCAGCAGCTTGGACAGGCTGAACACTGAAGCTTTCTTT | CASSLDRLNTEAFF
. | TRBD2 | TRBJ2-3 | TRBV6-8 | TGTGCCAGCCATAGACTAGCGGGGACTAGCACAGATACGCAGTATTTT | CASHRLAGTSTDTQYF
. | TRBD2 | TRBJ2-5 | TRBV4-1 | TGCGCCAGCAGCCTAGCGGGAGAGGGAGAGACCCAGTACTTC | CASSLAGEGETQYF
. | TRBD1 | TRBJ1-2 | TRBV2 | TGTGCCAGCAGGGCCTCCGGGACAGGGGGTGGCTACACCTTC | CASRASGTGGGYTF
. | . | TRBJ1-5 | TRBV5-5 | TGTGCCAGCACCTTGGATGGGGGCGGAAGCAATCAGCCCCAGCATTTT | CASTLDGGGSNQPQHF
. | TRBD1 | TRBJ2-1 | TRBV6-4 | TGTGCCAGCAGTGAACAGGGGGCAAAGGATGAGCAGTTCTTC | CASSEQGAKDEQFF
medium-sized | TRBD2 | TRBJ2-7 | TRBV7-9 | TGTGCCAGCAGCCGTACCCCAGCGGGAGTCAGAGACGAGCAGTACTTC | CASSRTPAGVRDEQYF
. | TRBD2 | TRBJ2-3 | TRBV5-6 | TGTGCCAGCAGCCTTAGCGGGAGGAGATATACGCAGTATTTT | CASSLSGRRYTQYF
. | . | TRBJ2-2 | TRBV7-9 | TGTGCCAGCAGCAGTAGCGTCCGGGGGGGGGAGCTGTTTTTT | CASSSSVRGGELFF
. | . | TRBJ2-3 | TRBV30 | TGTGCCTGGAGACGGCAGGGCGCAGATACGCAGTATTTT | CAWRRQGADTQYF
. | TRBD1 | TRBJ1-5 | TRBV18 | TGTGCCAGCTCCGGGACAGGGGGGAATCAGCCCCAGCATTTT | CASSGTGGNQPQHF
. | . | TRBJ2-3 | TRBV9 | TGTGCCAGCAGCCCCGAGGACAATACGCAGTATTTT | CASSPEDNTQYF
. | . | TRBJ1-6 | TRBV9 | TGTGCCAGCAGCGGGGGAGGGGTGTCTGACCGGGCACCCCTCCACTTT | CASSGGGVSDRAPLHF
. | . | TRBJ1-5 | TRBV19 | TGTGCCAGTAGTATCCAGGGCGGCAATCAGCCCCAGCATTTT | CASSIQGGNQPQHF
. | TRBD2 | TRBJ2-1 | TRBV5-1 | TGCGCCAGCAGCTTGGATTACGGGACTACAGACAATGAGCAGTTCTTC | CASSLDYGTTDNEQFF
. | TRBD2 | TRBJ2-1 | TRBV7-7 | TGTGCTAGCAGCAAACTAGCGGGGGGGCCTGTTTATGAGCAGTTCTTC | CASSKLAGGPVYEQFF
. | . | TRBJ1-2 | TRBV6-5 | TGTGCCAGCAGTCGGGCGGGGAACTATGGCTACACCTTC | CASSRAGNYGYTF
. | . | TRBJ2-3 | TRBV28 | TGTGCCACCCCCGCCAGGAGTAGAGGGAGTTCAGATACGCAGTATTTT | CATPARSRGSSDTQYF